The 32 T cell receptor beta chains below were found in one sample sequenced in a study of T cells after yellow fever vaccination. TCRdb itself ran the 5' RACE reads through MiXCR, one entry per CDR3 protein. The sample yields some 300,000 distinct CDR3 sequences, roughly 10% seen once. This specimen was CD4+ T cells sorted from PBMCs, taken 45 days after the yellow fever booster vaccination. The receptors originated from a man aged 18 to 29 who received the YFV17D yellow fever vaccine.

This clonotype was counted many times. The chain joins TRBV4-3 to TRBJ2-2, with 10 bases that match TRBD2. Germline V lookup: CDR1 LGHNA, CDR2 YSLEER. The CDR3 runs to 17 residues. V shed 1 base, J shed 2 bases, and the junction held 4 bases outside the gene matches. The CDR3 DNA reads TGCGCCAGCAGCCAAGGAGCGGGGGGGCCCAACACCGGGGAGCTGTTTTTT. The encoded protein is CASSQGAGGPNTGELFF.

The rearrangement links TRBV20-1 to TRBJ2-1, with TRBD2 matching over 14 bases. CDR3 length: 16 amino acids. Trimming removed 4 bases from V and 4 bases from J; junction bases left unmatched: 6. Germline-derived CDR1 and CDR2 are DFQATT and SNEGSKA (reference sequence). The CDR3 loop reads CSATRLAGGSYNEQFF. In DNA, the CDR3 is TGCAGTGCTACTCGACTAGCGGGGGGGTCTTACAATGAGCAGTTCTTC.

The CDR3 reads CASSFDRGTDTQYF. CDR3 bases: TGTGCCAGCAGCTTCGACAGGGGAACAGATACGCAGTATTTT. The rearrangement links TRBV5-4 to TRBJ2-3; 8 bases are shared with TRBD1. This CDR3 has 14 residues. Per germline, CDR1 SGHNT and CDR2 YYREEE (reference sequence). V gave up 2 bases and J gave up 3 bases; unmatched junction bases: 2.

This clonotype was counted a few times. The chain joins TRBV6-1 to TRBJ1-1; weak D call: TRBD1 (5 bases). V shed 2 bases and J shed 2 bases, with 12 bases lying between them. This CDR3 is built from 15 residues. Germline CDR1 MNHNS, CDR2 SASEGT. The CDR3 here is CASSEIGQGNTEAFF. The CDR3 DNA sequence: TGTGCCAGCAGTGAAATCGGGCAGGGTAACACTGAAGCTTTCTTT.

This clonotype was counted ten times or more. V usage is TRBV19 and J usage is TRBJ1-1, with 11 bases matching TRBD1. The V gene's germline CDR1 is LNHDA and CDR2 SQIVND (reference sequence). The junction had 6 bases not matched to a gene; V was cut back by 5 bases and J by 4 bases. This CDR3 is built from 15 residues. Here the CDR3 DNA reads TGTGCCAGTAGTGCGGGGACAGGGGGTGGCACTGAAGCTTTCTTT. This sequence encodes CASSAGTGGGTEAFF.

A few counts support this clonotype. The V call is TRBV7-2, the J call TRBJ1-5, with 7 bases identical to TRBD1. CDR3 length: 16 residues. V was clipped by 5 bases and J by 2 bases; unmatched bases: 9. Germline V lookup: CDR1 SGHTA, CDR2 FQGNSA. As DNA, the CDR3 is TGTGCCAGCAGCCCAGGGGGGGGTCGGGGCAATCAGCCCCAGCATTTT. Protein: CASSPGGGRGNQPQHF.

J is TRBJ1-1 and V is TRBV20-1; unclear D gene. Per germline, CDR1 DFQATT and CDR2 SNEGSKA (reference sequence). The V and J ends lost 0 bases and 1 base respectively, with 6 bases between them. This CDR3 comprises 13 residues. CDR3 residues: CSAREDENTEAFF. DNA for the CDR3: TGCAGTGCTAGAGAGGACGAGAACACTGAAGCTTTCTTT.

This clonotype was seen more than once but under ten times. J is TRBJ2-2 and V is TRBV7-8, with TRBD1 matching over 7 bases. Germline trimming cut 5 bases from V and 4 bases from J; bases unmatched to any gene: 4. The CDR3 length is 14 residues. CDR1 is SGHVS, CDR2 FQNEAQ, per germline. The CDR3 reads CASSTGTVTGELFF. The CDR3 nucleotides read TGTGCCAGCAGCACCGGGACAGTCACCGGGGAGCTGTTTTTT.

The V gene is TRBV15, the J gene TRBJ2-2; D ambiguous. This CDR3 region has 13 residues. Trimming removed 4 bases from V and 5 bases from J, with 8 bases in between. CDR1 and CDR2 from the germline V gene are LNHNV and YYDKDF (reference sequence). CDR3 loop: CATSIDKTGELFF. CDR3 nucleotide sequence: TGTGCCACCAGCATAGACAAAACCGGGGAGCTGTTTTTT.

This clonotype was observed at least ten times. The J gene is TRBJ2-3, the V gene TRBV5-6, with D hard to call. V gave up 1 base and J gave up 1 base, with 7 bases separating them. This CDR3 is 14 amino acids long. Germline V gene data show CDR1 as SGHDT and CDR2 as YYEEEE. The CDR3 DNA follows: TGTGCCAGCAGCTTGAGTCCCCGCACAGATACGCAGTATTTT. This encodes CASSLSPRTDTQYF.

This clonotype has a handful of counts. The chain has TRBV19 and TRBJ2-3; TRBD2 agrees at 10 bases. The CDR3 has 15 amino acids. Germline loops: CDR1 LNHDA, CDR2 SQIVND (reference sequence). V lost 4 bases to trimming and J lost 5 bases; unmatched junction nucleotides: 6. The CDR3 DNA reads TGTGCCAGTAGTAGAAAGCGGGGGGGCCGAGATACGCAGTATTTT. It yields the protein CASSRKRGGRDTQYF.

The V and J genes are TRBV7-8 and TRBJ1-1; D is possibly TRBD1 (5 bases). The CDR3 is 14 amino acids. Germline V gene lookup returns CDR1 SGHVS and CDR2 FQNEAQ. Trimming took 3 bases from V and 0 from J, leaving 8 bases between them. CDR3 region: CASSLGVLNTEAFF. For the CDR3, the DNA is TGTGCCAGCAGCTTGGGGGTTTTGAACACTGAAGCTTTCTTT.

This chain joins TRBV2 and TRBJ2-6; 7 bases line up with TRBD1. Germline lookup yields CDR1 SNHLY and CDR2 FYNNEI. The junction had 9 bases not matched to a gene; V was cut back by 6 bases and J by 4 bases. CDR3 size: 16 residues. CDR3 protein: CASSREGALGANVLTF. The DNA for the CDR3 is TGTGCCAGCAGCCGAGAGGGGGCTCTGGGGGCCAACGTCCTGACTTTC. Supplemented by reference TRBV2 and TRBJ2-6, the full variable domain reads EPEVTQTPSHQVTQMGQEVILRCVPISNHLYFYWYRQILGQKVEFLVSFYNNEISEKSEIFDDQFSVERPDGSNFTLKIRSTKLEDSAMYFCASSREGALGANVLTFGAGSRLTVL.

The chain employs TRBV6-2 or TRBV6-3 and TRBJ2-7; possibly TRBD1 for D (6 bases). The CDR3 sequence is 15 residues long. V dropped 4 bases and J dropped 3 bases, with 16 bases sitting between them. Germline V gene data show CDR1 as MNHEY and CDR2 as SVGEGT. The CDR3 loop is CASSSSQGMGYEQYF. CDR3 sequence (DNA): TGTGCCAGCAGTTCCTCACAGGGAATGGGCTACGAGCAGTACTTC.

This clonotype was recorded a few times. This chain links TRBV7-2 with TRBJ2-5, with D possibly being TRBD2 (5 bases). The CDR3 runs 13 residues. Trimming stripped 5 bases from V and 4 bases from J, with 11 bases between. CDR1 is SGHTA, CDR2 FQGNSA, per germline. CDR3 sequence (DNA): TGTGCCAGCAGCCGTGGACTTTCAGAGACCCAGTACTTC. Amino acids: CASSRGLSETQYF.

This clonotype was observed at least ten times. This chain connects TRBV4-1 to TRBJ2-5; no definite D call. Per the germline V gene, CDR1 is MGHRA and CDR2 is YSYEKL. Deletions cut 7 bases from V and 5 bases from J, with 14 bases between. The CDR3 loop spans 13 amino acids. The CDR3 DNA sequence: TGCGCCAGCACTCGGACCCCCGGGGAGACCCAGTACTTC. Translating gives CASTRTPGETQYF.

This clonotype has at least ten counts. The chain links TRBV20-1 to TRBJ1-1; D is unresolved. The germline V gene encodes CDR1 DFQATT and CDR2 SNEGSKA (reference sequence). CDR3 length equals 11 residues. V was trimmed by 2 bases and J by 1 base, leaving 2 bases between them. The CDR3, as DNA: TGCAGTGCTAGACCGAACACTGAAGCTTTCTTT. This gives the protein CSARPNTEAFF.

This clonotype was seen more than once but under ten times. This chain uses TRBV7-3 with TRBJ1-2, with D unclear. Germline CDR1 SGHTA, CDR2 FQGTGA. V was cut by 1 base and J by 4 bases, with 4 bases left in between. CDR3 length: 12 amino acids. CDR3 amino acids: CASSLNSYGYTF. DNA for the CDR3: TGTGCCAGCAGCTTAAACAGCTATGGCTACACCTTC.

This clonotype was seen ten or more times. The J gene is TRBJ2-2, the V gene TRBV12-3 or TRBV12-4; D remains ambiguous. The length of the CDR3 is 13 residues. V dropped 2 bases and J dropped 6 bases, with 7 bases sitting between them. CDR3 nucleotide sequence: TGTGCCAGCAGTTTAAATCGGGCCGGGGAGCTGTTTTTT. Translated, it gives CASSLNRAGELFF.

This clonotype was seen a handful of times. The rearrangement joins TRBV9 to TRBJ1-1; the D is unclear. The germline V gene encodes CDR1 SGDLS and CDR2 YYNGEE. The CDR3 sequence is 13 residues long. V lost 6 bases and J lost 1, with 10 bases in between. The CDR3 nucleotides read TGTGCCAGCAACCCTCAAGAGAACACTGAAGCTTTCTTT. Its protein is CASNPQENTEAFF.

The rearrangement uses TRBV6-4 and TRBJ2-6, with 7 bases lining up with TRBD1. The length of the CDR3 is 17 residues. Per germline, CDR1 MRHNA and CDR2 SNTAGT. V was pared by 4 bases and J by 0 bases, with 6 bases of the junction left unmatched. CDR3: CASSAETGYSGANVLTF. In DNA form, the CDR3 reads TGTGCCAGCAGTGCAGAGACAGGGTACTCTGGGGCCAACGTCCTGACTTTC.

The chain carries TRBV10-3 and TRBJ1-5; no clear D. The CDR3 runs to 15 residues. The V end was cut by 0 bases, the J end by 1 base, with 7 bases between. The germline CDR1 and CDR2 sequences are ENHRY and SYGVKD. CDR3: CAISESARSNQPQHF. As DNA, the CDR3 is TGTGCCATCAGTGAGTCGGCTCGGAGCAATCAGCCCCAGCATTTT.

This clonotype was counted many times. The gene calls are TRBV12-3 or TRBV12-4 and TRBJ1-3, with a weak D call TRBD1 (5 bases). The CDR3 loop spans 16 amino acids. Trimming took off 3 bases at V and 1 base at J, with 13 bases between the two ends. Here the CDR3 reads CASSFRGGHSGNTIYF. The CDR3 DNA follows: TGTGCCAGCAGTTTCCGGGGAGGACATTCTGGAAACACCATATATTTT.

The chain combines TRBV29-1 with TRBJ1-2, with 9 bases identical to TRBD1. Germline V lookup: CDR1 SQVTM, CDR2 ANQGSEA. The CDR3 loop spans 15 amino acids. V was pared by 0 bases and J by 8 bases, with 10 bases of the junction left unmatched. The CDR3 sequence is CSVEDPVGTGRGYTF. CDR3 DNA: TGCAGCGTTGAAGATCCAGTTGGGACAGGGCGGGGCTACACCTTC.

The genes are TRBV7-3 and TRBJ2-5, with D perhaps TRBD1 or TRBD2 (5 bases each). The CDR3 has 14 amino acids. Trimming took 5 bases from V and 2 from J, leaving 12 bases between them. CDR1 and CDR2 from the germline V gene are SGHTA and FQGTGA. The CDR3 nucleotides are TGTGCCAGCAGCCCCGGGGACCGACAAGAGACCCAGTACTTC. It yields the protein CASSPGDRQETQYF. Based on the CDR3 plus reference TRBV7-3 and TRBJ2-5, the full variable domain is GAGVSQTPSNKVTEKGKYVELRCDPISGHTALYWYRQSLGQGPEFLIYFQGTGAADDSGLPNDRFFAVRPEGSVSTLKIQRTERGDSAVYLCASSPGDRQETQYFGPGTRLLVL.

The chain has TRBV4-3 and TRBJ1-1; TRBD1 is a possible D gene (5 bases). Germline V gives CDR1 LGHNA, CDR2 YSLEER. This CDR3 region has 15 residues. The V end lost 4 bases, the J end lost 1 base, and 13 bases lay between the germline ends. DNA of the CDR3: TGCGCCAGCAGCCGAGTAGACAGAACGAACACTGAAGCTTTCTTT. Protein product: CASSRVDRTNTEAFF.

V and J are TRBV3-1 and TRBJ2-2, with D uncertain. The CDR3 loop spans 12 amino acids. Trimming pared 6 bases from V and 6 bases from J, leaving 8 bases between. The germline gives CDR1 LGHDT, CDR2 YNNKEL (reference sequence). CDR3 sequence reads: CASSFGSGELFF. CDR3 coding DNA: TGTGCCAGCAGTTTCGGATCCGGGGAGCTGTTTTTT.

The chain couples TRBV20-1 to TRBJ2-7; a possible D gene is TRBD1 (5 bases). V lost 2 bases, J lost 4 bases, and 12 bases lay in between. Germline lookup yields CDR1 DFQATT and CDR2 SNEGSKA (reference sequence). The CDR3 totals 13 residues. The CDR3 DNA follows: TGCAGTGCTAGAACAGGCCCGGCGTACGAGCAGTACTTC. It translates to CSARTGPAYEQYF.

This clonotype has at least ten counts. The chain couples TRBV23-1 to TRBJ2-3, with 9 bases identical to TRBD1. TRBV23-1 is an ORF for which the function is uncertain. V was clipped by 0 bases and J by 0 bases; unmatched bases: 7. The CDR3 has 18 amino acids. The CDR3 DNA follows: TGCGCCAGCAGTCAATCGGGGGACAGGGTGGGTAGCACAGATACGCAGTATTTT. This encodes CASSQSGDRVGSTDTQYF.

This clonotype came up many times. The chain recombines TRBV7-6 with TRBJ2-2; perhaps TRBD2 as D (5 bases). Per the germline V gene, CDR1 is SGHVS and CDR2 is FNYEAQ. The V end was cut by 4 bases, the J end by 6 bases, with 9 bases between. There are 13 residues in the CDR3. In nucleotides, the CDR3 is TGTGCCAGCAGCTCAGAGGGATCCGGGGAGCTGTTTTTT. Amino acids: CASSSEGSGELFF.

This clonotype has just one count. V and J are TRBV9 and TRBJ2-1; D is unresolved. The CDR3 totals 14 residues. Germline V gene sequence: CDR1 SGDLS, CDR2 YYNGEE. V lost 2 bases to trimming and J lost 3 bases, with 9 bases between them. This CDR3 reads CASSVAQFYNEQFF. DNA of the CDR3: TGTGCCAGCAGCGTTGCTCAATTCTACAATGAGCAGTTCTTC.

This clonotype was recorded many times. The chain couples TRBV3-1 to TRBJ1-1; D is possibly TRBD1 (6 bases). CDR3 size: 12 residues. Trimming cost V 5 bases and J 8 bases, with 12 bases left between them. The V gene's germline CDR1 is LGHDT and CDR2 YNNKEL (reference sequence). The CDR3 loop reads CASSGQLGEAFF. CDR3 nucleotides: TGTGCCAGCAGCGGACAGTTGGGGGAAGCTTTCTTT.